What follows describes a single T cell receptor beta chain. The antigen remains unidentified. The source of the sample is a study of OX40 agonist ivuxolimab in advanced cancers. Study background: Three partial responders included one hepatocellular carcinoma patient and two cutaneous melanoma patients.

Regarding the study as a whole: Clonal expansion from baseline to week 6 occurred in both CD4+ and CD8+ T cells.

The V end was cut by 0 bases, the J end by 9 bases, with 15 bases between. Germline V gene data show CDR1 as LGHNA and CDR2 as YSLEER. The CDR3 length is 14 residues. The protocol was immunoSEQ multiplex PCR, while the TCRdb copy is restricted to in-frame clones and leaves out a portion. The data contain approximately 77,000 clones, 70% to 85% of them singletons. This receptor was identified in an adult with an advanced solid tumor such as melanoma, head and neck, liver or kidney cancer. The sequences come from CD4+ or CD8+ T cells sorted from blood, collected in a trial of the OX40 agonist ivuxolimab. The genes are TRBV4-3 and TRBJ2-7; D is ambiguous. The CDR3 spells CASSQDLGVWGQYF. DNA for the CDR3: TGCGCCAGCAGCCAAGACTTGGGTGTGTGGGGGCAGTACTTC.